Below, one T cell receptor (beta chain) is given with its context. It has no known antigen specificity. Base-call qualities are not available, and no considerably larger clone is one nucleotide away. From the germline V gene (reference sequence), CDR1 is MNHEY and CDR2 is SMNVEV. The CDR3 has 16 amino acids, counting the end cysteine and phenylalanine. This entry keeps only the CDR3 DNA: 48 bases, framed from base 1. At the junction V is shortened by 6 bases and J by 0 bases; bases outside the gene matches: 7. The data were obtained in a study of blood T cell repertoires in COVID-19 (dated by TCRdb to about 2020). In terms of the full investigation: The collaborator samples originated in the United States, Italy and Spain and spanned the acute and convalescent phases of COVID-19. Where available, HLA class I and class II types were obtained from metadata supplied by the sample provider rather than from assay-based typing. The prospective study material was composed of cDNA or gDNA derived from T cells, B-cell-depleted T cells, or PBMCs. The repertoires were made available in a free public database intended to serve as a resource for research on the immune response to SARS-CoV-2. The dataset comprised deeply sampled blood TCRbeta repertoires from subjects exposed to, actively infected with, or recovered from COVID-19. Sample metadata almost always included a de-identified subject ID, COVID-19 status, age in years and sex. Samples came from the ongoing ImmuneRACE study (first 160 participants) plus 1,254 subjects from 6 global collaborators.

The immunoSEQ Assay, a bias-controlled multiplex PCR, was used to amplify TCRbeta CDR3 regions from genomic DNA. On the authors' methods: Nucleated cell counts per sample were estimated from amplification of reference gene primers within the assay. To quantify the absolute abundance of each unique TCRbeta CDR3 rearrangement, sequence reads were collapsed and filtered. For each sample, productive Simpson clonality was calculated as the square root of Simpson's diversity index over productive rearrangements. TCRdb provides this immuneACCESS table in a form limited to in-frame rearrangements. Some clones are lacking; in checked studies, under half of them reflect an unresolved V gene, and why the rest are absent is not known. V, J and clone size were drawn from that table, and D and trimming were deduced from the DNA. This sample has some 430,000 clones in its table, and about 90% of those were observed once. The top ten clones comprise approximately 0.65% of the sample.

Beyond this particular receptor, the publication reports: How much clinical and demographic metadata was included differed by source and by participant, and the metadata was provided uncurated.

Participants in the prospective study were aged about 18 to 100 years, lived in some 24 United States geographic areas, and enrolled through a virtual design. In the prospective study, cohorts were assigned on the basis of participant-reported clinical history obtained from a screening survey and a study questionnaire. Recovered participants in ImmuneRACE Cohort 3 were defined by two consecutive negative NP/OP PCR tests, clearance by a healthcare professional, or resolution of symptoms. In the prospective study, mobile phlebotomists collected whole blood, serum and a nasopharyngeal or oropharyngeal swab from each participant. Participants in the prospective study had the option to provide additional blood draws and questionnaires over a 2-month period. Before DNA extraction, prospective study blood samples were shipped either frozen or at room temperature.

This sequence uses TRBV27 and TRBJ1-4; 7 central bases correspond to TRBD1. Sequencing was done on a sample of PBMCs or T cells enriched from blood (not recorded which). The clonotype originates from a man aged 18 to 30 who had recovered from COVID-19. The CDR3 reads as follows: CASRPGTVATNEKLFF. The DNA sequence is TGTGCCAGCAGACCCGGGACAGTTGCAACTAATGAAAAACTGTTTTTT.